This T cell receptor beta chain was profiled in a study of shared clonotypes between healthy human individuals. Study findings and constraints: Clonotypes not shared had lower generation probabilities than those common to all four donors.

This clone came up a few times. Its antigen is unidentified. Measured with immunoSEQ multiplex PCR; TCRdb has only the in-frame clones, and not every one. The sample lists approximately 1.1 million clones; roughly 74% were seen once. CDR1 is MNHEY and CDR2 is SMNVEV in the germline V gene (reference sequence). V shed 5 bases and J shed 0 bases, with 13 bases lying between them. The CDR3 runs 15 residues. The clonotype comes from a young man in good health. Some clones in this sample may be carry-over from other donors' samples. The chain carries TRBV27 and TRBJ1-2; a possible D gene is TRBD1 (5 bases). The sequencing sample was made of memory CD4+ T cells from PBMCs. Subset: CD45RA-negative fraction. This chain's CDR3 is CASSLRTPTNYGYTF. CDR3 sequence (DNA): TGTGCCAGCAGTCTCCGGACACCCACTAACTATGGCTACACCTTC.